These T cell receptor beta chains were read from a single sample in a study of human T cells and chemical hapten exposure. TCRdb independently ran MiXCR on the RACE reads; one entry per CDR3 protein. The sample includes some 87,000 distinct CDR3 sequences, approximately 10% of them seen just once. The specimen was whole blood, collected in connection with sensitization to the hapten diphenylcyclopropenone (DPC). The receptors were sampled from a woman between 50 and 59 years old with alopecia areata. Some clones in this sample may be carry-over from other donors' samples. CDR3s include the opening cysteine and the closing phenylalanine or tryptophan. D genes are given only for firm matches. Only part of the rows carry a size: once, few, many, or a class if the clone is expanded.

d_gene	abundance	v_gene	j_gene	CDR3nt	CDR3aa
-	many	TRBV12-3/TRBV12-4	TRBJ1-1	TGTGCCAGCAGTTTAGCGACAGGAGCGAACACTGAAGCTTTCTTT	CASSLATGANTEAFF
-	-	TRBV7-3	TRBJ1-1	TGTGCCAGCAGCCGCAGGGCCGACACTGAAGCTTTCTTT	CASSRRADTEAFF
TRBD2	-	TRBV7-2	TRBJ2-5	TGTGCCAGCAGCTTAGGCCGCGGGAGAGGAGAGACCCAGTACTTC	CASSLGRGRGETQYF
-	many	TRBV7-3	TRBJ1-5	TGTGCCAGCAGCTTAACCAAGGATCAGCCCCAGCATTTT	CASSLTKDQPQHF
-	-	TRBV7-9	TRBJ1-3	TGTGCCAGCAGCTTAAAGGCAGGGACTGGAAACACCATATATTTT	CASSLKAGTGNTIYF
TRBD2	few	TRBV29-1	TRBJ2-1	TGCAGCGTTGTAGGACTAGCGAATACAAATGAGCAGTTCTTC	CSVVGLANTNEQFF
TRBD1	-	TRBV5-1	TRBJ1-1	TGCGCCAGCCAGCAGCAAGGGGGCGCTGAAGCTTTCTTT	CASQQQGGAEAFF
-	many	TRBV20-1	TRBJ2-3	TGCAGTGCTAGTAGCAGGGAGTACGGCACAGATACGCAGTATTTT	CSASSREYGTDTQYF
-	-	TRBV19	TRBJ1-2	TGTGCCAGTAGATCCGGCGACAGATTGATCGGCTACACCTTC	CASRSGDRLIGYTF
TRBD1	few	TRBV29-1	TRBJ1-6	TGCAGCGCTACGACGGGGACAGGGGAGAATTCACCCCTCCACTTT	CSATTGTGENSPLHF
TRBD2	-	TRBV20-1	TRBJ2-3	TGCAGTGCTAGAGGGGGAGCGGGAAACACAGATACGCAGTATTTT	CSARGGAGNTDTQYF
TRBD1	many	TRBV6-1	TRBJ1-1	TGTGCCAGCAGTCCACTGACAGGGGGGAACACTGAAGCTTTCTTT	CASSPLTGGNTEAFF
TRBD1	many	TRBV11-2	TRBJ1-2	TGTGCCAGCAGCCGACTGACAGGGGACGGCTATGGCTACACCTTC	CASSRLTGDGYGYTF
-	-	TRBV7-6	TRBJ1-1	TGTGCCAGCAGCTTAGTTCAGGGTCTCTCAGGCACTGAAGCTTTCTTT	CASSLVQGLSGTEAFF
-	few	TRBV30	TRBJ2-7	TGTGCCTGGAGTGGGGATCCGGGGCATTGGCAGTACTTC	CAWSGDPGHWQYF
-	many	TRBV20-1	TRBJ2-1	TGCAGTGCACCTAGCGTTTACAATGAGCAGTTCTTC	CSAPSVYNEQFF
TRBD2	many	TRBV20-1	TRBJ2-7	TGCAGTGCTAGAGATCAGGAGCGGGAGTGGGAGCAGTACTTC	CSARDQEREWEQYF
-	few	TRBV6-4	TRBJ2-1	TGTGCCAGCAGTCCCCTAGGGGACGGCTCCTACAATGAGCAGTTCTTC	CASSPLGDGSYNEQFF
TRBD1	-	TRBV6-5	TRBJ2-4	TGTGCCAGCAGTCTGGACAGGGTTAGAAACATTCAGTACTTC	CASSLDRVRNIQYF
-	many	TRBV12-3/TRBV12-4	TRBJ2-2	TGTGCCAGCAGTCCCGCCGGGGAGCTGTTTTTT	CASSPAGELFF
-	-	TRBV21-1	TRBJ1-6	TGTGCCAGCCATGAGTGGGGCAGGGGGCGGTCACCCCTCCACTTT	CASHEWGRGRSPLHF
-	-	TRBV18	TRBJ2-2	TGTGCCAGCTCACCAATACATCGGGCGCCGAACACCGGGGAGCTGTTTTTT	CASSPIHRAPNTGELFF
TRBD1	many	TRBV27	TRBJ2-1	TGTGCCAGCAGTGTGGGACAGAATTACAATGAGCAGTTCTTC	CASSVGQNYNEQFF
TRBD2	-	TRBV20-1	TRBJ2-7	TGCAGTGCTAACGATCGGGCTAGCGGGAGGGCCGTCGGCTACGAGCAGTACTTC	CSANDRASGRAVGYEQYF
-	-	TRBV7-9	TRBJ1-5	TGTGCCAGCAGCCCCAGTTCAGGGCGACCCAATCAGCCCCAGCATTTT	CASSPSSGRPNQPQHF
-	-	TRBV2	TRBJ2-7	TGTGCCAGCAAGGGGCCGTTGTACGAGCAGTACTTC	CASKGPLYEQYF
-	few	TRBV7-9	TRBJ1-2	TGTGCCAGCAGCTTAGTTGAGGGGTCAGAAGATGGCTACACCTTC	CASSLVEGSEDGYTF
-	-	TRBV12-5	TRBJ2-6	TGTGCTAGTGGCCTTATAGGACGGGACGTCCTGACTTTC	CASGLIGRDVLTF
-	few	TRBV29-1	TRBJ2-3	TGCAGCTCGAGGGGACGGCCGACCACAGATACGCAGTATTTT	CSSRGRPTTDTQYF
-	-	TRBV7-9	TRBJ2-6	TGTGCCAGCAGCTTAGCCCTAGGACAGCGTGTCTCTGGGGCCAACGTCCTGACTTTC	CASSLALGQRVSGANVLTF
-	-	TRBV4-1	TRBJ2-7	TGCGCCAGCAGCCAAGACGGCAGCCAAGCCTACGAGCAGTACTTC	CASSQDGSQAYEQYF
TRBD1	-	TRBV11-2	TRBJ1-5	TGTGCCAGCAGCTTAGGGGGACAGCTACAGCCCCAGCATTTT	CASSLGGQLQPQHF
TRBD1	-	TRBV5-1	TRBJ1-2	TGCGCCAGCAATCGAGGGGGCGTCATACCATATGGCTACACCTTC	CASNRGGVIPYGYTF
TRBD2	many	TRBV9	TRBJ2-7	TGTGCCAGCAGCGTGGGAGCGGGGATGAGCTCCTACGAGCAGTACTTC	CASSVGAGMSSYEQYF
-	few	TRBV5-6	TRBJ2-7	TGTGCCAGCAGCTTGAGAGGGGCGCGGCTTGGCGAGCAGTACTTC	CASSLRGARLGEQYF
TRBD2	few	TRBV11-2	TRBJ2-7	TGTGCCAGCAGCCGCGGGACTAGCGGGAGTTACGAGCAGTACTTC	CASSRGTSGSYEQYF
TRBD1	few	TRBV12-3/TRBV12-4	TRBJ1-5	TGTGCCAGCAGTTTGAGGGACAGGAGAGAGCCCCAGCATTTT	CASSLRDRREPQHF
TRBD2	many	TRBV12-3/TRBV12-4	TRBJ2-1	TGTGCCAGCAGTCCGACTAGCGGGCTAGGTAATGAGCAGTTCTTC	CASSPTSGLGNEQFF
TRBD1	few	TRBV18	TRBJ2-3	TGTGCCAGCTCACCGCGGCAGGGGGCAGGAGATACGCAGTATTTT	CASSPRQGAGDTQYF
-	many	TRBV5-4	TRBJ2-3	TGTGCCACCTCTCCATTCGGGCTGGATACGCAGTATTTT	CATSPFGLDTQYF
-	many	TRBV20-1	TRBJ2-2	TGCAGTGCTAGAGGGGCTGGCAGGACCACCGGGGAGCTGTTTTTT	CSARGAGRTTGELFF
-	-	TRBV18	TRBJ2-3	TGTGCCAGCTCACCAGACCAAGTGCTCGCAGATACGCAGTATTTT	CASSPDQVLADTQYF
TRBD1	few	TRBV6-5	TRBJ1-1	TGTGCCAGCAGGATTGACAGGGGGGCGAGTAACACTGAAGCTTTCTTT	CASRIDRGASNTEAFF
TRBD1	-	TRBV10-3	TRBJ2-7	TGTGCCATCAGTGAGGGGACAGGTACCTCCGAGCAGTACTTC	CAISEGTGTSEQYF
-	many	TRBV12-3/TRBV12-4	TRBJ1-5	TGTGCCAGCAGTCCGACAGGTCGGATTCAGCCCCAGCATTTT	CASSPTGRIQPQHF
-	few	TRBV7-2	TRBJ1-1	TGTGCCAGCAGCGTACAAAAGATGAACACTGAAGCTTTCTTT	CASSVQKMNTEAFF
-	many	TRBV29-1	TRBJ1-2	TGCAGCGTGTTTGGGTATGGCTACACCTTC	CSVFGYGYTF
-	many	TRBV2	TRBJ2-3	TGTGCCAGCAGAACCCCCTCTAGCACAGATACGCAGTATTTT	CASRTPSSTDTQYF
TRBD1	few	TRBV5-5	TRBJ1-1	TGTGCCAGCAGCCCGGAGACAGGGTTGAACACTGAAGCTTTCTTT	CASSPETGLNTEAFF
-	many	TRBV18	TRBJ1-4	TGTGCCAGCTCACCCCGGGATAGTGAAAAACTGTTTTTT	CASSPRDSEKLFF
TRBD2	many	TRBV6-6	TRBJ2-7	TGTGCCAGCAGGGGTCCTATGACTAGCGCCAGAGAGCAGTACTTC	CASRGPMTSAREQYF
-	many	TRBV6-1	TRBJ1-5	TGTGCCAGCAGTGAATCAGTGAGCAATCAGCCCCAGCATTTT	CASSESVSNQPQHF